This T cell receptor beta chain comes out of a study of cytomegalovirus exposure and HLA in healthy donors. Study at large: Earlier, 150 million to 200 million T cells were analyzed, and some 120 million unique TCR beta sequences were found among them.

Study conclusions and caveats: Highly shared sequence variants in one cluster were likely a sequencing artifact. An analysis was carried out later, and it reportedly showed fewer N-insertions in an Asian-associated ancestry cluster than the roughly 700-donor mean.

13 Jbeta primers and 60 Vbeta primers were used for the PCR. Clones were read by immunoSEQ multiplex PCR, and TCRdb kept only the in-frame ones, dropping some. The table lists over 110,000 clones, about 80% of them singletons, with roughly 4.7% in the top ten. This CDR3 comprises 15 residues. Trimming removed 10 bases from V and 0 bases from J, with 15 bases in between. Germline CDR1 reads SNHLY; CDR2 reads FYNNEI. This clone was observed a handful of times. What it binds is unknown. The TCR originated in a man aged 40-49 years in good health and CMV-seronegative. The chain is built from TRBV2 and TRBJ1-4, with D possibly matching TRBD1 (6 bases). The material sequenced was PBMCs. The CDR3, as DNA: TGTGCCATCCTGGACAGCCTTGCAACTAATGAAAAACTGTTTTTT. Translated, it gives CAILDSLATNEKLFF. Variable domain in full (rest from reference TRBV2 and TRBJ1-4): EPEVTQTPSHQVTQMGQEVILRCVPISNHLYFYWYRQILGQKVEFLVSFYNNEISEKSEIFDDQFSVERPDGSNFTLKIRSTKLEDSAMYFCAILDSLATNEKLFFGSGTQLSVL.